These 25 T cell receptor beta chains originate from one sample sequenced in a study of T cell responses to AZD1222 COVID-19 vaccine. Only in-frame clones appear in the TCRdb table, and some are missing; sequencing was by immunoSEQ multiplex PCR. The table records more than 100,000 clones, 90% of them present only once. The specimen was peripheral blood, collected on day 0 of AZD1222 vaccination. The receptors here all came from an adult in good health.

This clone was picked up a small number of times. The CDR3 here is CASSAGGQSDTQYF. In nucleotides, the CDR3 is TGTGCCAGCAGTGCCGGGGGGCAGTCTGATACGCAGTATTTT. The chain is built from TRBV6-4 and TRBJ2-3; D is perhaps TRBD2 (7 bases). The V end lost 4 bases, the J end lost 6 bases, and 14 bases lay between the germline ends. The germline CDR1 and CDR2 sequences are MRHNA and SNTAGT. This CDR3 is built from 14 residues.

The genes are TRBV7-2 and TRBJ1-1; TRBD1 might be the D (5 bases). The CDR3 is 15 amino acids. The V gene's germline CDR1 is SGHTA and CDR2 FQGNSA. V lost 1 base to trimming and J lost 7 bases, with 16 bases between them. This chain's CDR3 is CASSLGSALGGEAFF. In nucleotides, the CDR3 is TGTGCCAGCAGCTTAGGCTCCGCGCTGGGGGGTGAAGCTTTCTTT.

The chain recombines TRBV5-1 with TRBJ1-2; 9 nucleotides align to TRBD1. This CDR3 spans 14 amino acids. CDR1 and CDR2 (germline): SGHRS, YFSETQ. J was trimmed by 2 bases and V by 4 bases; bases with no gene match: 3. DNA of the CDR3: TGCGCCAGCAGCACCACAGGGGGCAACTATGGCTACACCTTC. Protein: CASSTTGGNYGYTF.

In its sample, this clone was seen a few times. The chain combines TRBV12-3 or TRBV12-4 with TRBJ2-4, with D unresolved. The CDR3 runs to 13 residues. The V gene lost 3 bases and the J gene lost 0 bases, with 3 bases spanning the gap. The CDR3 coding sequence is TGTGCCAGCAGTTTCCTAGCCAAAAACATTCAGTACTTC. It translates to CASSFLAKNIQYF.

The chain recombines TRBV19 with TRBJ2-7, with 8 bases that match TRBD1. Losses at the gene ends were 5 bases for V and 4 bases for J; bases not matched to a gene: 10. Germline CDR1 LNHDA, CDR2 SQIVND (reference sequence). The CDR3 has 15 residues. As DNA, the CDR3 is TGTGCCAGTAGTTCATCAGGGGGCAGGACATACGAGCAGTACTTC. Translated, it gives CASSSSGGRTYEQYF.

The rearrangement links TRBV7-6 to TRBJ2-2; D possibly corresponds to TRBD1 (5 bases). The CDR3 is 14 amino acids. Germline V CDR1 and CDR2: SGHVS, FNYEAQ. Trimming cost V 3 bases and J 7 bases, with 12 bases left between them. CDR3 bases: TGTGCCAGCAGCTTCTCCCGGACACTCGGGGAGCTGTTTTTT. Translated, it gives CASSFSRTLGELFF.

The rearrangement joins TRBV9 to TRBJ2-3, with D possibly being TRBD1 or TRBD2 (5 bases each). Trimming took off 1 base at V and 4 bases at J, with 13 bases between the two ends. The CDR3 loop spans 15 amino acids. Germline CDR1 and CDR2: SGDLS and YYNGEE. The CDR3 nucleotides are TGTGCCAGCAGCGTAAGTCGGGGCTCCGCAGATACGCAGTATTTT. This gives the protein CASSVSRGSADTQYF.

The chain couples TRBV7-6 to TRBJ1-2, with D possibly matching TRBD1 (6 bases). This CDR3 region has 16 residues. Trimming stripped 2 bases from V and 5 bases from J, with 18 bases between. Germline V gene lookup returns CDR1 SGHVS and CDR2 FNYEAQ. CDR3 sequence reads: CASSLRGAGGLYGYTF. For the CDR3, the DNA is TGTGCCAGCAGCTTAAGGGGGGCGGGAGGACTATATGGCTACACCTTC.

CDR3 protein: CASTGLAGAPDTQYF. CDR3 coding DNA: TGTGCCAGCACTGGACTAGCGGGGGCCCCAGATACGCAGTATTTT. The gene calls are TRBV7-2 and TRBJ2-3; 13 bases are shared with TRBD2. Losses at the gene ends were 7 bases for V and 4 bases for J; bases not matched to a gene: 5. The CDR3 loop spans 15 amino acids. From germline, CDR1 is SGHTA and CDR2 FQGNSA.

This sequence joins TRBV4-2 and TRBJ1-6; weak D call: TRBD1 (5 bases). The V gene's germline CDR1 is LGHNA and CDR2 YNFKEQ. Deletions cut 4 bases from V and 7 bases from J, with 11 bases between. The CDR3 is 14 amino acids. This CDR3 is CASSPGTENSPLHF. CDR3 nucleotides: TGTGCCAGCAGCCCCGGGACGGAAAATTCACCCCTCCACTTT.

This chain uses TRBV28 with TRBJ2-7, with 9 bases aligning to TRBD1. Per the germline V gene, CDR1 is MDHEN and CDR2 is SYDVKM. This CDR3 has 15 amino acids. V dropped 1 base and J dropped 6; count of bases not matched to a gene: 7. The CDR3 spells CASSLSGTGNFEQYF. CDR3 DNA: TGTGCCAGCAGTTTATCCGGGACAGGGAATTTCGAGCAGTACTTC.

The CDR3 coding sequence is TGTGCCTGGAGTCCCGGGACAGGGGACTACGAGCAGTACTTC. As protein: CAWSPGTGDYEQYF. This chain connects TRBV30 to TRBJ2-7; 10 bases are shared with TRBD1. CDR1 and CDR2 (germline): GTSNPN, SVGIG (reference sequence). V was clipped by 2 bases and J by 3 bases; unmatched bases: 4. The CDR3 has 14 amino acids.

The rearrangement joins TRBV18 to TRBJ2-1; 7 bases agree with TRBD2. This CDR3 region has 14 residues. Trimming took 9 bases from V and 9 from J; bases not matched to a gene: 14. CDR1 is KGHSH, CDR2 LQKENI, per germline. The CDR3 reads CASSRGDLYGEQFF. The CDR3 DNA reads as TGTGCCAGTTCCCGGGGGGACCTTTACGGTGAGCAGTTCTTC.

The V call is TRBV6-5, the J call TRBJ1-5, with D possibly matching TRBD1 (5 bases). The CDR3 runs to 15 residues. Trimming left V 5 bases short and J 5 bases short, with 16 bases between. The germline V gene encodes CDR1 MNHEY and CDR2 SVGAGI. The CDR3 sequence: CASSRTGGDDQPQHF. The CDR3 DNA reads TGTGCCAGCAGTAGAACTGGAGGGGACGATCAGCCCCAGCATTTT.

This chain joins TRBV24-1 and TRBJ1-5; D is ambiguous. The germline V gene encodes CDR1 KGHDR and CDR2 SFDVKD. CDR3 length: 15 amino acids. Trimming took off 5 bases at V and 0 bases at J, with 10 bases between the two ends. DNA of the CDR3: TGTGCCACCAGTGTGGGCAGACATAGCAATCAGCCCCAGCATTTT. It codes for CATSVGRHSNQPQHF.

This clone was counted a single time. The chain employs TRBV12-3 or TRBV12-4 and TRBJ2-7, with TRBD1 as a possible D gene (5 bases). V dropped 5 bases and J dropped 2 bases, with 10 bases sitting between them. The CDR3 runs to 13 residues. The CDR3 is CASSPGFPYEQYF. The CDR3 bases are TGTGCCAGCAGTCCAGGGTTCCCCTACGAGCAGTACTTC.

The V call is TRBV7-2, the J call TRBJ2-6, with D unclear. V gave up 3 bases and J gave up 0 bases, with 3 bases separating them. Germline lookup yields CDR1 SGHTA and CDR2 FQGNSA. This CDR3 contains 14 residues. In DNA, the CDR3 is TGTGCCAGCAGCTTCCGCTCTGGGGCCAACGTCCTGACTTTC. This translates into CASSFRSGANVLTF.

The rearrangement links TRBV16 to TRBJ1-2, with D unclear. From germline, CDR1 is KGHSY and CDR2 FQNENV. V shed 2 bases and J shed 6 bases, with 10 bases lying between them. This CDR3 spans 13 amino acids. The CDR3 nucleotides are TGTGCCAGCAGCCAAGGGTTCGTGGATGGCTACACCTTC. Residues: CASSQGFVDGYTF.

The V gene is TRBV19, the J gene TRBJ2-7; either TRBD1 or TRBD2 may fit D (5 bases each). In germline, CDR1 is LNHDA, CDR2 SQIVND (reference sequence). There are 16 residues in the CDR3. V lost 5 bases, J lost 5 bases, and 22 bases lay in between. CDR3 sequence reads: CASSGDGVRVGHEQYF. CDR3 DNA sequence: TGTGCCAGTAGTGGGGACGGAGTCAGGGTGGGCCACGAGCAGTACTTC.

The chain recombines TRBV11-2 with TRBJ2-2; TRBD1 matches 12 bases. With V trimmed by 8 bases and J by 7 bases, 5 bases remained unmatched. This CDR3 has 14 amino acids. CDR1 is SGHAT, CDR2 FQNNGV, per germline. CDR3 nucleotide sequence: TGTGCCAGCGGACGGGACAGGGGGCACGGGGAGCTGTTTTTT. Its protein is CASGRDRGHGELFF.

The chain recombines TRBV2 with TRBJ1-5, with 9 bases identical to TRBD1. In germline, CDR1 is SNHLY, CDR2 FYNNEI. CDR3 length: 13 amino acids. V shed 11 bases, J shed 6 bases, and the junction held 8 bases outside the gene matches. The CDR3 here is CAGVQGAGQPQHF. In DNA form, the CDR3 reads TGTGCCGGTGTACAGGGGGCGGGTCAGCCCCAGCATTTT.

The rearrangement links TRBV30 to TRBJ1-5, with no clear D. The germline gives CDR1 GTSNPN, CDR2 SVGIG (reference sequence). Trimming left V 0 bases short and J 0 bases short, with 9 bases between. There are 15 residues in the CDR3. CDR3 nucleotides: TGTGCCTGGAGTGTACGAGGGTATAGCAATCAGCCCCAGCATTTT. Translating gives CAWSVRGYSNQPQHF. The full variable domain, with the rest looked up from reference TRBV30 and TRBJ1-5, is SQTIHQWPATLVQPVGSPLSLECTVEGTSNPNLYWYRQAAGRGLQLLFYSVGIGQISSEVPQNLSASRPQDRQFILSSKKLLLSDSGFYLCAWSVRGYSNQPQHFGDGTRLSIL.

The CDR3 loop is CASSLDSGGDTDTQYF. The CDR3 region has the DNA TGTGCCAGCAGCTTGGATAGCGGGGGGGACACAGATACGCAGTATTTT. The chain couples TRBV5-4 to TRBJ2-3, with 11 bases lining up with TRBD2. The CDR3 covers 16 residues. The trim removed 0 bases at V and 2 bases at J, leaving 2 bases unmatched. CDR1 and CDR2 (germline): SGHNT, YYREEE (reference sequence).

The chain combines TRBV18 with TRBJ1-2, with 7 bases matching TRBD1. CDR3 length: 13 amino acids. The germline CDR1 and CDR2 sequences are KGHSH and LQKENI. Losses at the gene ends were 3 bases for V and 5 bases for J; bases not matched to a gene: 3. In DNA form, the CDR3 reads TGTGCCAGCTCACCCACAGGGGAATATGGCTACACCTTC. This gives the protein CASSPTGEYGYTF.

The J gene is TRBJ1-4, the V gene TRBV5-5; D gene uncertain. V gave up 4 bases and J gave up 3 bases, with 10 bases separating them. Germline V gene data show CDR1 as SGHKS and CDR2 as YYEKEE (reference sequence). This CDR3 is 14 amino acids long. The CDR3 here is CASSPGGSNEKLFF. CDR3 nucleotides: TGTGCCAGCAGCCCGGGCGGATCTAATGAAAAACTGTTTTTT.